A single T cell receptor (beta chain) is shown here with its context. What it binds is unknown. The data were taken from a study of siplizumab effects on memory and regulatory T cells. Overall study findings and caveats: Few alloreactive clones mapped to unstimulated subsets. Many proliferating CD4+ or CD8+ clones remained unclassified. Roughly 75-96% of them could not be assigned either a naive or a memory phenotype.

The CDR3 sequence is 15 residues long. Trimming took 6 bases from V and 5 from J, leaving 16 bases between them. Germline CDR1 is LNHNV and CDR2 is YYDKDF (reference sequence). Unstimulated TEMRA, naive, memory and effector memory subsets were sequenced in a few donor pairs. Sequencing was performed with immunoSEQ multiplex PCR; in TCRdb, only in-frame clones are kept and a portion is missing. Among some 100,000 clones listed, roughly 95% were seen once. The sequenced sample was naive CD4+ T cells sorted from blood. The rearrangement uses TRBV15 and TRBJ2-2, with D possibly being TRBD1 (6 bases). The receptor was derived from a human donor in good health. CDR3 sequence (DNA): TGTGCCACCAGGACCGGGACAAAAGGGACCGGGGAGCTGTTTTTT. As protein: CATRTGTKGTGELFF.